The subject of this entry is one T cell receptor (beta chain). Its antigen is undetermined. The Oncomine TCR Beta short-read assay sequenced DNA from cultured CD4+ T cells. MiXCR, run by TCRdb on the PCR reads, gives a single entry per CDR3 protein. The sample yields approximately 25,000 distinct CDR3 sequences, 49% seen once. The data were taken from a study of vaccination and CD4 T cells after COVID-19. Trimming cost V 6 bases and J 11 bases; bases outside gene matches: 16. The CDR3 runs 14 residues. Germline CDR1 DFQATT, CDR2 SNEGSKA (reference sequence). As for treatment: approximately 10-day PBMC culture with coronavirus spike peptide pools or control peptides (ViraFEST assay).

This receptor was obtained from a human donor who had recovered from COVID-19. The J gene is TRBJ2-3, the V gene TRBV20-1, with TRBD2 matching 8 bases. Specimen: CD4+ T cells from blood, cultured in vitro. The CDR3 loop reads CSASPPQGLEEQYF. The DNA of the CDR3 is TGCAGTGCGTCCCCCCCTCAGGGACTAGAAGAGCAGTATTTT.